This T cell receptor (beta chain) was sequenced during a study of blood T cell repertoires in COVID-19. As for the study in general: Collection of acute and convalescent COVID-19 samples took place in the United States, Italy and Spain.

Germline CDR1 reads SGHAT; CDR2 reads FQNNGV. Unmatched junction bases numbered 3, after V lost 4 bases and J lost 4 bases. The CDR3 is made up of 16 amino acids. Each participant's cohort was designated according to participant-reported clinical history. Measured with immunoSEQ multiplex PCR; TCRdb has only the in-frame clones, and not every one. Of 200,000 to 250,000 clones listed, around 90% are singletons. What was sequenced was PBMCs or T cells enriched from blood (not recorded which). The receptor comes from a woman aged 25 to 39 who had recovered from COVID-19. The chain uses TRBV11-2 and TRBJ2-3; TRBD2 matches at 15 bases. The DNA of the CDR3 is TGTGCCAGCAGCTCCTGGACTAGCGGGGGGGCAGATACGCAGTATTTT. Amino acids: CASSSWTSGGADTQYF.